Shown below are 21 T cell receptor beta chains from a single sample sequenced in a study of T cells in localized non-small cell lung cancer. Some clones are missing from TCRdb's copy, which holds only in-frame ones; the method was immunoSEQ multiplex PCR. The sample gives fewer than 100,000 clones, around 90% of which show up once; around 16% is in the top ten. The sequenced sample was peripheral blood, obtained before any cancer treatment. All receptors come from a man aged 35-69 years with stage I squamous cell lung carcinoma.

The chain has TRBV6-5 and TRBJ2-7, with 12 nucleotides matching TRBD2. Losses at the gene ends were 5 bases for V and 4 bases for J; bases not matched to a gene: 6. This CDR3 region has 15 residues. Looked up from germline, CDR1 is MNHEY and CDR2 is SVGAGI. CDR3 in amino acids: CASSPGLAGLYEQYF. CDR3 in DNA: TGTGCCAGCAGTCCCGGACTAGCGGGGCTTTACGAGCAGTACTTC.

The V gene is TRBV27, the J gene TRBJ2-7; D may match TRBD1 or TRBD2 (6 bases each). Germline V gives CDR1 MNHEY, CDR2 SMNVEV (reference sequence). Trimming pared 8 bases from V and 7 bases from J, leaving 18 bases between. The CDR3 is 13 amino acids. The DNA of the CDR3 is TGTGCCAGCTCCGTGACGGGGGCGTGGGAGCAGTACTTC. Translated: CASSVTGAWEQYF.

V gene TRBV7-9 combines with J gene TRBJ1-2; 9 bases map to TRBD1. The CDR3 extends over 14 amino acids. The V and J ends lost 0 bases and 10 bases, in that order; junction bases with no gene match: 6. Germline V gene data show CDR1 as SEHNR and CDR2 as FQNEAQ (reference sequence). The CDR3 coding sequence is TGTGCCAGCAGCTTAGCAGAGGGGGACAGGGACTACACCTTC. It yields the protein CASSLAEGDRDYTF.

The CDR3 region has the DNA TGTGCCAGCTCACCACGGGGAGTTCCCTACGAGCAGTACTTC. This gives the protein CASSPRGVPYEQYF. J is TRBJ2-7 and V is TRBV18, with D perhaps TRBD2 (5 bases). Germline CDR1 reads KGHSH; CDR2 reads LQKENI. The CDR3 covers 14 residues. V was trimmed by 1 base and J by 2 bases, leaving 9 bases between them.

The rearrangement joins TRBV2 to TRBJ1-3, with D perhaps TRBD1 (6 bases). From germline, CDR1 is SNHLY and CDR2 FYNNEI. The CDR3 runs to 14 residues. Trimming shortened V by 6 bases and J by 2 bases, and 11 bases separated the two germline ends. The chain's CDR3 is CASRVQGPGNTIYF. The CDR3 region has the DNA TGTGCCAGCAGAGTACAGGGTCCTGGAAACACCATATATTTT. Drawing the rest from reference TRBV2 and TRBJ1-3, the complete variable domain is EPEVTQTPSHQVTQMGQEVILRCVPISNHLYFYWYRQILGQKVEFLVSFYNNEISEKSEIFDDQFSVERPDGSNFTLKIRSTKLEDSAMYFCASRVQGPGNTIYFGEGSWLTVV.

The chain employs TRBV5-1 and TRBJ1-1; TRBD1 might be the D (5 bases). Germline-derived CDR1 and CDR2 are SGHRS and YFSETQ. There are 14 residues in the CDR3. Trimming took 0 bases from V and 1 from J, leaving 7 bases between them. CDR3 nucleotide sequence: TGCGCCAGCAGCTTGGAAGGGGCGAACACTGAAGCTTTCTTT. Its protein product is CASSLEGANTEAFF.

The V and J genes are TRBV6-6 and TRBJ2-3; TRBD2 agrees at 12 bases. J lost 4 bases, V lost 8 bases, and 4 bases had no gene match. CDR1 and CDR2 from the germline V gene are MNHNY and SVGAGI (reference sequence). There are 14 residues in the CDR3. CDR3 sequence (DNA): TGTGCCAGCCGTCCTAGCGGGGGGGCAGATACGCAGTATTTT. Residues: CASRPSGGADTQYF.

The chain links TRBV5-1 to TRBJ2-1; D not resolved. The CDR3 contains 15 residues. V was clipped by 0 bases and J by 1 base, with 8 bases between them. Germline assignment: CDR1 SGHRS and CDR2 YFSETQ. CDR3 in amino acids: CASSLALGSYNEQFF. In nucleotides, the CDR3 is TGCGCCAGCAGCTTGGCCTTAGGTTCCTACAATGAGCAGTTCTTC. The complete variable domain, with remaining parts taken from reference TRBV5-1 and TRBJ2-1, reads KAGVTQTPRYLIKTRGQQVTLSCSPISGHRSVSWYQQTPGQGLQFLFEYFSETQRNKGNFPGRFSGRQFSNSRSEMNVSTLELGDSALYLCASSLALGSYNEQFFGPGTRLTVL.

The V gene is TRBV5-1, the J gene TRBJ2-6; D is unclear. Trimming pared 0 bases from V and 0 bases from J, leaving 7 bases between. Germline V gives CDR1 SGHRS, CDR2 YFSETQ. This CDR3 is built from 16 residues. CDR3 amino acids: CASSLGPLSGANVLTF. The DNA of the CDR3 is TGCGCCAGCAGCTTGGGACCCCTCTCTGGGGCCAACGTCCTGACTTTC.

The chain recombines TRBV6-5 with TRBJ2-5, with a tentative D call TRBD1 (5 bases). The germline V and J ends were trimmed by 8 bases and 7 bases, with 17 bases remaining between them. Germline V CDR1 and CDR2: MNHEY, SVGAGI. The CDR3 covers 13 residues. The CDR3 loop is CASASGAAGTQYF. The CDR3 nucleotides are TGTGCCAGCGCGAGTGGGGCCGCAGGGACCCAGTACTTC.

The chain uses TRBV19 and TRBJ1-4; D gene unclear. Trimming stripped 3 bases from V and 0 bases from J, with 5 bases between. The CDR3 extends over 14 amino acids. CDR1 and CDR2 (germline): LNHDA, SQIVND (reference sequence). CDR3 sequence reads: CASSMTPTNEKLFF. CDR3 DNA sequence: TGTGCCAGTAGTATGACACCAACTAATGAAAAACTGTTTTTT.

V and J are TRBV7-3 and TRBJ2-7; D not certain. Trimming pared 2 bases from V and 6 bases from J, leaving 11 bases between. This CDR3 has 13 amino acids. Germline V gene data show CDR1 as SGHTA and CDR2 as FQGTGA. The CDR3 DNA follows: TGTGCCAGCAGCTTAGCTACTCCGACCGAGCAGTACTTC. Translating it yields CASSLATPTEQYF.

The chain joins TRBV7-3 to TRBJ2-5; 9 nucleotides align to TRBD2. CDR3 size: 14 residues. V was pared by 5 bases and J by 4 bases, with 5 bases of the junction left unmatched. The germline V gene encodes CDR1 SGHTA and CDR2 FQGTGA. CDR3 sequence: CASSRGGAGETQYF. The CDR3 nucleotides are TGTGCCAGCAGCCGCGGGGGGGCAGGAGAGACCCAGTACTTC.

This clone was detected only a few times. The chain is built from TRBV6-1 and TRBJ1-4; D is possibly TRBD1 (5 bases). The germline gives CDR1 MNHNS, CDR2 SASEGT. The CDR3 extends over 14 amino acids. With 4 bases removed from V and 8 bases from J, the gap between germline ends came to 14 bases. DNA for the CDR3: TGTGCCAGCAGTGGATGGGGGTCTCAGGAAAAACTGTTTTTT. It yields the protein CASSGWGSQEKLFF.

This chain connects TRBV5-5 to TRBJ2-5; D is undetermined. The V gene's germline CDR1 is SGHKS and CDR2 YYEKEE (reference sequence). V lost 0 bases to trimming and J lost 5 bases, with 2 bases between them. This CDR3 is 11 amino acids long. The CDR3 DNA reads TGTGCCAGCAGCTTGGAGGAGACCCAGTACTTC. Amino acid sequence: CASSLEETQYF.

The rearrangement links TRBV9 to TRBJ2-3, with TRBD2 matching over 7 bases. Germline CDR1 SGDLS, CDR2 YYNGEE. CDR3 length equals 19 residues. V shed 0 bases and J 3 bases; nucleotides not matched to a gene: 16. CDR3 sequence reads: CASSVVLGIGTNITDTQYF. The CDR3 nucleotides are TGTGCCAGCAGCGTAGTCTTAGGGATTGGGACTAACATAACAGATACGCAGTATTTT.

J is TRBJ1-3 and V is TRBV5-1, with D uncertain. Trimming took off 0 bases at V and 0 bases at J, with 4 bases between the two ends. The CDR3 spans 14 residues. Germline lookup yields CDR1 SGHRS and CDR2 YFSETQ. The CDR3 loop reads CASSLEVSGNTIYF. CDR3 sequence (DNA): TGCGCCAGCAGCTTGGAAGTCTCTGGAAACACCATATATTTT.

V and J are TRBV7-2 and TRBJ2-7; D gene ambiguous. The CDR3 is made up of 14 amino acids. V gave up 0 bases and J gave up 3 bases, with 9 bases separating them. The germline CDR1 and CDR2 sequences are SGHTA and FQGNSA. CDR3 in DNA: TGTGCCAGCAGCTTAGCGGTCCGGAGCTACGAGCAGTACTTC. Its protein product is CASSLAVRSYEQYF.

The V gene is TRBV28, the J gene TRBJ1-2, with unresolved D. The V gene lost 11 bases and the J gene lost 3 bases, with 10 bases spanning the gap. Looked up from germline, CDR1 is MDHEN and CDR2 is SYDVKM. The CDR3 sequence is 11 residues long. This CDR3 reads CASQDHYGYTF. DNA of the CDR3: TGTGCCTCCCAAGACCACTATGGCTACACCTTC.

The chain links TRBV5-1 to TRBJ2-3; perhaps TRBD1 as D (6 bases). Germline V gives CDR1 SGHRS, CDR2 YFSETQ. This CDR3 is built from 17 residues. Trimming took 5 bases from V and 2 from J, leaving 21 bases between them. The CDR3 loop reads CASSYHTRDTFTDTQYF. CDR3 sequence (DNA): TGCGCCAGCAGTTATCATACCCGGGACACCTTCACAGATACGCAGTATTTT.

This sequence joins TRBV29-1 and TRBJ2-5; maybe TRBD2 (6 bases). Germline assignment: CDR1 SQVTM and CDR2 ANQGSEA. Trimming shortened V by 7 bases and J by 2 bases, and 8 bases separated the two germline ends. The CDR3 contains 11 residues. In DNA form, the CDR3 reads TGCAGCGGAGGAGGGCAAGAGACCCAGTACTTC. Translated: CSGGGQETQYF.